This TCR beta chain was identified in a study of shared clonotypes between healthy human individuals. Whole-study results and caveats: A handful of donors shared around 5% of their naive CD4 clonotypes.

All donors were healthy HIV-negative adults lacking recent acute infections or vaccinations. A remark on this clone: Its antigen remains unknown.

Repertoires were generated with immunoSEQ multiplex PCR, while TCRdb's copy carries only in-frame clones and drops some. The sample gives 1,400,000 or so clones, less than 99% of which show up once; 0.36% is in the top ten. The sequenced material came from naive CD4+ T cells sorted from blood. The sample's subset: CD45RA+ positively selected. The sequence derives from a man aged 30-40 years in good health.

DNA of the CDR3: TGTGCCAGCAGCTCGGCGGGCTCTTCGGTTGAAAAACTGTTTTTT. Protein: CASSSAGSSVEKLFF. The chain joins TRBV11-2 to TRBJ1-4; unclear D gene. Germline CDR1 reads SGHAT; CDR2 reads FQNNGV. The CDR3 has 15 amino acids. V lost 4 bases, J lost 7 bases, and 16 bases lay in between.